This record looks at one T cell receptor beta chain sequence and its context. The target antigen is unknown. Generated by immunoSEQ multiplex PCR, the TCRdb table keeps only in-frame clones and is missing some. The table lists tens of thousands of clones, around 86% of them singletons. This sample was taken from a study of OX40 agonist ivuxolimab in advanced cancers. The study's findings and limits: CD8+ T cells were the subset that, on average, had more expanded clones than CD4+. Circulating CD4+ and CD8+ T cells showed clonal expansion by week 6 at 0.1 to 3.0 mg/kg.

Trimming left V 1 base short and J 3 bases short, with 10 bases between. Germline V CDR1 and CDR2: SGHAT, FQNNGV. The CDR3 runs 14 residues. Individuals having autoimmune disease history or systemic immunosuppression were not enrolled. The source of this sequence is an adult with an advanced solid tumor such as melanoma, head and neck, liver or kidney cancer. The source material was CD4+ or CD8+ T cells sorted from blood, sampled in a trial of the OX40 agonist ivuxolimab. V is TRBV11-2 and J is TRBJ2-7; no reliable D call. CDR3 nucleotide sequence: TGTGCCAGCAGCTTAGTCGTAGCCTTCTACGAGCAGTACTTC. It yields the protein CASSLVVAFYEQYF.